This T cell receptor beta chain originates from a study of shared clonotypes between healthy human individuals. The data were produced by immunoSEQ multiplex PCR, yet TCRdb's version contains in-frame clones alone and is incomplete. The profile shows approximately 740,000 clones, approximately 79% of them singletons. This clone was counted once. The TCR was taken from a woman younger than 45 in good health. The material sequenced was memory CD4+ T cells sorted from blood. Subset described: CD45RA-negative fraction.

The CDR3 bases are TGTGCCAGCAGTTTCTTCAGGGAAGCTGACGAGCAGTACTTC. It codes for CASSFFREADEQYF. The chain couples TRBV27 to TRBJ2-7; D may be TRBD1 (5 bases). Germline assignment: CDR1 MNHEY and CDR2 SMNVEV (reference sequence). CDR3 size: 14 residues. V dropped 3 bases and J dropped 5 bases, with 14 bases sitting between them.